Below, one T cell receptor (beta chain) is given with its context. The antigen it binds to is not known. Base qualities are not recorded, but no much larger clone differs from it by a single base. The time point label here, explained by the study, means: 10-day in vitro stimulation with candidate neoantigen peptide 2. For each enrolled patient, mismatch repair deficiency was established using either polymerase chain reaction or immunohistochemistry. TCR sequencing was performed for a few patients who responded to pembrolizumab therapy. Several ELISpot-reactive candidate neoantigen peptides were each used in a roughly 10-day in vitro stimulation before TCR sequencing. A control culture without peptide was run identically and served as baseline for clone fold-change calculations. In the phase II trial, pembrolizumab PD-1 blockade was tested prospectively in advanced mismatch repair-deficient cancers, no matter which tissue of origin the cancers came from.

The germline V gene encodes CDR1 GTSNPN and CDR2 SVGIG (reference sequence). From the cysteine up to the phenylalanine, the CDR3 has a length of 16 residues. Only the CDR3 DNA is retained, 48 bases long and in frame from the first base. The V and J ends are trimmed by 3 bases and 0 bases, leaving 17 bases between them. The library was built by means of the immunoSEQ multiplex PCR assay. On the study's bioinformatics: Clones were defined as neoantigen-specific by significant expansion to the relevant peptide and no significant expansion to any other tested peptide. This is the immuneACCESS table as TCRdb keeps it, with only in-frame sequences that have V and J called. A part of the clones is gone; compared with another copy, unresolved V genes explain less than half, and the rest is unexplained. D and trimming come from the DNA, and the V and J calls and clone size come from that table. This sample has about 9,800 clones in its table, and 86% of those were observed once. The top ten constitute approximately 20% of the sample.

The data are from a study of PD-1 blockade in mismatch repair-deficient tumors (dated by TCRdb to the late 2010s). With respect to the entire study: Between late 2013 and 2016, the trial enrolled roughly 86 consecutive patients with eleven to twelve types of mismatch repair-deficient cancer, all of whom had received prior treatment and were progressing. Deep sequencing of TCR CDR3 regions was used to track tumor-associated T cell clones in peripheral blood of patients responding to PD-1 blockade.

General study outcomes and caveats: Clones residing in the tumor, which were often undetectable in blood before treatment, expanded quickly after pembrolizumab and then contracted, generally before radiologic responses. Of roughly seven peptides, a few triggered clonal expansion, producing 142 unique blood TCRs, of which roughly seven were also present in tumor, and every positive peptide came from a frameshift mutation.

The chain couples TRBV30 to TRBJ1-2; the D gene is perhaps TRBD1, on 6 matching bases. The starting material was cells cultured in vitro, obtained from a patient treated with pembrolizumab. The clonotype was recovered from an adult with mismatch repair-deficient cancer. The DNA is TGTGCCTGGAGGACTCAGGGGTGGAAAGCTAACTATGGCTACACCTTC. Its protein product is CAWRTQGWKANYGYTF.